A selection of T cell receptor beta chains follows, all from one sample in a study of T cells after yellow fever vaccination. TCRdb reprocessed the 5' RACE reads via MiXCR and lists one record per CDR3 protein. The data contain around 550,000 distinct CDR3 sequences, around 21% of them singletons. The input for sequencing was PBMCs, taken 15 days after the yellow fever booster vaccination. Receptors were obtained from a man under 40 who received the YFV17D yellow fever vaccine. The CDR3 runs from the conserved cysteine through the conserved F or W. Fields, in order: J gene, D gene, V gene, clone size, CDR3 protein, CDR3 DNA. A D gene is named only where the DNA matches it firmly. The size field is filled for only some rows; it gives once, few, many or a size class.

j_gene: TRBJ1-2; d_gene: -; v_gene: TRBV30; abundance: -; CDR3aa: CAQAAAGWGPYGYTF; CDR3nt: TGTGCGCAGGCCGCCGCCGGATGGGGTCCATATGGCTACACCTTC
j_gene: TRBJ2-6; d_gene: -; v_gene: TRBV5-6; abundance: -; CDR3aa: CASSNRVSGANVLTF; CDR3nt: TGTGCCAGCAGCAACAGGGTGTCTGGGGCCAACGTCCTGACTTTC
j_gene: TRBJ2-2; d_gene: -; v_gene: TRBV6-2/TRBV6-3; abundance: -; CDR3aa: CASRIRRTGELFF; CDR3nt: TGTGCCAGCAGGATTAGGAGGACCGGGGAGCTGTTTTTT
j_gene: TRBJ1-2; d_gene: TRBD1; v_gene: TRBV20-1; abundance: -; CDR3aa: CSALGQGGGYTF; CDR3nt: TGCAGTGCTTTGGGACAGGGAGGCGGCTACACCTTC
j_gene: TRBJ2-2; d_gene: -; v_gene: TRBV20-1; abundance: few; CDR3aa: CSAPGNTGELFF; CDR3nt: TGCAGTGCTCCTGGGAACACCGGGGAGCTGTTTTTT
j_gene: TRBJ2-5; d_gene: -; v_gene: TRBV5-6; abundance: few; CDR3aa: CASSLMDGPQYF; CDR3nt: TGTGCCAGCAGCTTGATGGACGGTCCCCAGTACTTC
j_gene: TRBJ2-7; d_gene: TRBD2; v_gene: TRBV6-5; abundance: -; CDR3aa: CASSSLGTSIYEQYF; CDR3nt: TGTGCCAGCAGTTCCCTTGGGACTAGCATCTACGAGCAGTACTTC
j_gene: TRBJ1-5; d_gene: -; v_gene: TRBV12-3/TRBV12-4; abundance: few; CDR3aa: CASSPSGAGKRVQPQHF; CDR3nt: TGTGCCAGCAGCCCTAGCGGGGCAGGGAAAAGAGTTCAGCCCCAGCATTTT
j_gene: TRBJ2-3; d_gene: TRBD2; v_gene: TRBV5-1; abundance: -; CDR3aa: CASSSGLAGVGSADTQYF; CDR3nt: TGCGCCAGCAGCTCCGGACTAGCGGGAGTTGGATCCGCAGATACGCAGTATTTT
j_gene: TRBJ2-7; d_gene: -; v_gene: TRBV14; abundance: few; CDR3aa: CASSQDRKGQYF; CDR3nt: TGTGCCAGCAGCCAAGATCGGAAGGGCCAGTACTTC
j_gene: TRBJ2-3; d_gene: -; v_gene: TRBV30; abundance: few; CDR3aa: CAWSVGSTDTQYF; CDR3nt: TGTGCCTGGTCGGTAGGAAGCACAGATACGCAGTATTTT
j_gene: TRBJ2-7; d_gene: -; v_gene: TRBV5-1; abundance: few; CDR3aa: CASSLGPIDRIRYEQYF; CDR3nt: TGCGCCAGCAGCTTAGGCCCAATCGACAGAATTCGGTACGAGCAGTACTTC
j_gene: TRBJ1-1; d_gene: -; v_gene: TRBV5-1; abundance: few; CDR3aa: CASSRLGQNTEAFF; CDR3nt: TGCGCCAGCAGTCGGTTGGGCCAGAACACTGAAGCTTTCTTT